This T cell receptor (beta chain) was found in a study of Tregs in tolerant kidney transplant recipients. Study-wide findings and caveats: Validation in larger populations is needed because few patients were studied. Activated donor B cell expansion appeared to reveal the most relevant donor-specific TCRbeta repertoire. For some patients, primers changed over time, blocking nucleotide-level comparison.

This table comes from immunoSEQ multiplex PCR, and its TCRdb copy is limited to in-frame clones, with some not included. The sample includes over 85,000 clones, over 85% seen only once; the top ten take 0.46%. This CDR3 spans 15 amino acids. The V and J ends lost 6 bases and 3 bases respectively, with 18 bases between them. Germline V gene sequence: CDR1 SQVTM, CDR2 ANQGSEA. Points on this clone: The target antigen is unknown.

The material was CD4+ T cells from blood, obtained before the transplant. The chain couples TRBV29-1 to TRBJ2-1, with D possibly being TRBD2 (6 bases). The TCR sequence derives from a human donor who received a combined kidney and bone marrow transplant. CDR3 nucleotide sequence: TGCAGCGTCCCCGTGCGGGGCCCGGGCTACAATGAGCAGTTCTTC. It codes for CSVPVRGPGYNEQFF.